A selection of T cell receptor beta chains follows, all from one sample in a study of blood T cell repertoires in COVID-19. TCRdb's copy holds only in-frame clones and misses some; the assay was immunoSEQ multiplex PCR. This table holds roughly 130,000 clones, roughly 90% found once. Material for sequencing was peripheral blood. These receptors all come from a man in his forties or fifties with acute or convalescent COVID-19. Both conserved end residues are part of each CDR3. The D gene is left open where the match is weak. For some rows the clone size is stated as once, few or many, or as a class when expanded; others skip it.

j_gene	abundance	d_gene	v_gene	CDR3nt	CDR3aa
TRBJ1-2	-	TRBD1	TRBV7-2	TGTGCCAGCAGCTTAGGGACAGGGAGGGTTTCGGATGGCTACACCTTC	CASSLGTGRVSDGYTF
TRBJ2-7	-	-	TRBV5-1	TGCGCCAGCGCCTCTGGGGGGACGTTGAACTACGAGCAGTACTTC	CASASGGTLNYEQYF
TRBJ2-1	-	-	TRBV2	TGTGCCAGCAGTGAAGCAACAGCATCATTAAGCAATGAGCAGTTCTTC	CASSEATASLSNEQFF
TRBJ2-7	-	TRBD2	TRBV15	TGTGCCACCAGCGGAACTAGCGACTCTTACTCCTACGAGCAGTACTTC	CATSGTSDSYSYEQYF
TRBJ2-2	-	-	TRBV6-5	TGTGCCAGTGGACTATCCAACACCGGGGAGCTGTTTTTT	CASGLSNTGELFF
TRBJ1-1	-	-	TRBV1	TGCACCAGCAGCCAACCCGGACAGCCCACTGAAGCTTTCTTT	CTSSQPGQPTEAFF
TRBJ1-5	-	TRBD1	TRBV30	TGTGCCTGGAGAGACAGGGCTAGCAATCAGCCCCAGCATTTT	CAWRDRASNQPQHF
TRBJ2-5	-	-	TRBV30	TGTGCCTGGAGTGTACGGGGTTATCAAGAGACCCAGTACTTC	CAWSVRGYQETQYF
TRBJ2-3	once	TRBD1	TRBV11-1	TGTGCCAGCAGCGGGGAGACAGGGGGTAGCACAGATACGCAGTATTTT	CASSGETGGSTDTQYF
TRBJ1-5	-	TRBD1	TRBV28	TGTGCCAGCAGATCTCCGGGACAGCAGTATAGCAATCAGCCCCAGCATTTT	CASRSPGQQYSNQPQHF
TRBJ1-3	-	-	TRBV7-2	TGTGCCAGCAGGAGTGGAGGCAGGAGCTCTGGAAACACCATATATTTT	CASRSGGRSSGNTIYF
TRBJ2-3	-	TRBD1	TRBV7-2	TGTGCCAGCAGCGGACGGACAGGGGACGATACGCAGTATTTT	CASSGRTGDDTQYF
TRBJ1-4	-	TRBD1	TRBV5-6	TGTGCCAGCAGCTTGGTGACAGGGAATGAAAAACTGTTTTTT	CASSLVTGNEKLFF
TRBJ1-5	-	-	TRBV15	TGTGCCACCCGACGGGGGGGGCACAGCGGACGGAAGAATCAGCCCCAGCATTTT	CATRRGGHSGRKNQPQHF
TRBJ2-1	-	-	TRBV9	TGTGCCAGCAGCCCTGGAGCGGGCAGCTACAATGAGCAGTTCTTC	CASSPGAGSYNEQFF
TRBJ2-2	-	TRBD1	TRBV27	TGTGCCAGCAGTCCCACTTGGGGGACAGCCTACACCGGGGAGCTGTTTTTT	CASSPTWGTAYTGELFF
TRBJ2-7	-	TRBD2	TRBV15	TGTGCCACCAGCAGAGCGGCGGGAGGGACTTACGAGCAGTACTTC	CATSRAAGGTYEQYF